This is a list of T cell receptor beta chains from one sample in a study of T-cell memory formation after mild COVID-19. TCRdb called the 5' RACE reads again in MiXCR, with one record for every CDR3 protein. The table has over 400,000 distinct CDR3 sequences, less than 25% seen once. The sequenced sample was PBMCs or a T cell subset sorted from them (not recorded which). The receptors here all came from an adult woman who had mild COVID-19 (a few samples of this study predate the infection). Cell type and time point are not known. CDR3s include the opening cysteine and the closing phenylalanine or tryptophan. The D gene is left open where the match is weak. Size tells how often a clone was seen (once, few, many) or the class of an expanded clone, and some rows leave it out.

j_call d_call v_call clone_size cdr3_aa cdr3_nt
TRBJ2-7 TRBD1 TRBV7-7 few CASSLGATGDEQYF TGTGCCAGCAGCTTAGGGGCGACAGGGGACGAGCAGTACTTC
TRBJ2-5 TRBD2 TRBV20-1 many CSALIKRGKETQYF TGCAGTGCTTTGATCAAGCGGGGTAAAGAGACCCAGTACTTC
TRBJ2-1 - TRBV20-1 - CSARGGGGLGGSYNEQFF TGCAGTGCTAGAGGGGGTGGAGGCCTGGGGGGCTCCTACAATGAGCAGTTCTTC
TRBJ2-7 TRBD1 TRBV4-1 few CASSQGGQGLYEQYF TGCGCCAGCAGCCAAGGGGGACAGGGGTTATACGAGCAGTACTTC
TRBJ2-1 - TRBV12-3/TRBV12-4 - CASSFFEGRNEQFF TGTGCCAGCAGTTTCTTTGAGGGCAGGAATGAGCAGTTCTTC
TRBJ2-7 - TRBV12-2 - CASRIRTSGGLYEQYF TGTGCAAGTCGCATTCGGACTAGCGGGGGGTTATACGAGCAGTACTTC
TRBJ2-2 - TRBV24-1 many CATSDTHRARTGELFF TGTGCCACCAGTGACACACACAGGGCCCGCACCGGGGAGCTGTTTTTT
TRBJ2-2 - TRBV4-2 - CASTTGGGTGELFF TGTGCCAGCACTACAGGGGGGGGGACCGGGGAGCTGTTTTTT
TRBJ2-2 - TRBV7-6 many CASSSIRGDAQNTGELFF TGTGCCAGCAGCTCGATTAGGGGGGACGCACAGAACACCGGGGAGCTGTTTTTT
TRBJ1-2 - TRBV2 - CASKGRLYSGYTF TGTGCCAGCAAAGGACGGCTCTATTCTGGCTACACCTTC
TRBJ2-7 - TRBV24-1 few CATSRQDSYEQYF TGTGCCACCTCCCGACAGGATTCCTACGAGCAGTACTTC
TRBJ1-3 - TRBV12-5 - CASGLGTGNTIYF TGTGCTAGTGGTTTAGGGACTGGAAACACCATATATTTT
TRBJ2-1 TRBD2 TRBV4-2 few CASSQVRLAEYNEQFF TGTGCCAGCAGCCAAGTAAGACTAGCGGAGTACAATGAGCAGTTCTTC
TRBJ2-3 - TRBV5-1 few CASSLEPTTQYF TGCGCCAGCAGCTTGGAACCGACTACGCAGTATTTT
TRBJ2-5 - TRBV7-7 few CASSLQRGAQETQYF TGTGCCAGCAGCTTACAACGGGGGGCCCAAGAGACCCAGTACTTC
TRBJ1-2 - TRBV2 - CASSELVQPYGYTF TGTGCCAGCAGTGAACTGGTACAACCTTATGGCTACACCTTC
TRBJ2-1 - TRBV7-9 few CASSRFSGNYNEQFF TGTGCCAGCAGTCGTTTTAGCGGAAACTACAATGAGCAGTTCTTC
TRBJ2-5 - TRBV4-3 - CASSQDRAYQETQYF TGCGCCAGCAGCCAAGATCGGGCATACCAAGAGACCCAGTACTTC
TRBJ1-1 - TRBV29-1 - CSVEDSWGMNTEAFF TGCAGCGTTGAAGATTCATGGGGAATGAACACTGAAGCTTTCTTT
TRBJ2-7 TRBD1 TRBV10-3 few CAISEVPEGADYEQYF TGTGCCATCAGTGAGGTGCCCGAGGGGGCGGACTACGAGCAGTACTTC
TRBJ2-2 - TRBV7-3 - CASSLTGSGVGTGELFF TGTGCCAGCAGCTTAACCGGGTCCGGCGTAGGAACCGGGGAGCTGTTTTTT
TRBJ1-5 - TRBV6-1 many CASNKGTRDNQPQHF TGTGCCAGCAATAAGGGGACCAGGGACAATCAGCCCCAGCATTTT
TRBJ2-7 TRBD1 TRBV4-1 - CASSQAQGAVYYEQYF TGCGCCAGCAGCCAGGCCCAGGGGGCGGTTTACTACGAGCAGTACTTC
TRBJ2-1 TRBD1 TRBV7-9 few CASIAKISGQGVGNEQFF TGTGCCAGCATCGCTAAGATCTCGGGACAGGGGGTTGGGAATGAGCAGTTCTTC
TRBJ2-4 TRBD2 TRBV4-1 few CASSGPTSGENIQYF TGCGCCAGCAGTGGTCCGACTAGCGGCGAAAACATTCAGTACTTC
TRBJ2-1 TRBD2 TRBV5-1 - CASSLPRLAGAFSEQFF TGCGCCAGCAGCTTACCCAGACTAGCGGGAGCTTTTAGTGAGCAGTTCTTC
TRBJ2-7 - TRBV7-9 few CASSQGVAATAYEQYF TGTGCCAGCAGCCAAGGGGTGGCAGCAACAGCCTACGAGCAGTACTTC
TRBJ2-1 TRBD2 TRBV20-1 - CSARDGTSGGDEQFF TGCAGTGCTAGAGATGGGACTAGCGGGGGTGATGAGCAGTTCTTC
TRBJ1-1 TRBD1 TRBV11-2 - CASSLKGTRDSEAFF TGTGCCAGCAGCTTAAAAGGGACGAGGGACAGTGAAGCTTTCTTT
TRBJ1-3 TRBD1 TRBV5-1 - CASSPRGTGNALENTIYF TGCGCCAGCAGCCCGAGGGGGACAGGGAACGCTCTGGAGAACACCATATATTTT
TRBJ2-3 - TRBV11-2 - CASSLNQGDTQYF TGTGCCAGCAGCTTAAACCAAGGAGATACGCAGTATTTT